This TCR beta chain was observed in a study of T cell repertoires in cytomegalovirus infection. Study at large: Public TCR beta signatures were indicative of both CMV infection and a matching HLA type. Study-wide findings and caveats: CMV-specific HLA-C-restricted TCR beta clonotypes dominated the ex vivo response.

With respect to this clonotype: What it recognizes is unknown.

One entry per CDR3 protein results from TCRdb running MiXCR on the reads. The top ten hold around 15% of the sample, which has about 920,000 distinct CDR3 sequences, 31% seen once. The sequencing used cultured CD8+ T cells from PBMCs, collected from culture after CMV antigen stimulation. The clonotype originates from a human donor in good health (CMV status not recorded). Some clones in this sample may be carry-over from other donors' samples.

CDR3 sequence (DNA): TGTGCCAGCAGCCCTTCTTCAGGGCTGAACACCGGGGAGCTGTTTTTT. It codes for CASSPSSGLNTGELFF. This rearrangement joins TRBV7-9 to TRBJ2-2; tentative D call: TRBD1 (5 bases). The CDR3 runs 16 residues. Trimming pared 5 bases from V and 1 base from J, leaving 14 bases between. The germline V gene has CDR1 SEHNR and CDR2 FQNEAQ (reference sequence).